The rows below give T cell receptor beta chains drawn from one sample of a study of cytomegalovirus exposure and HLA in healthy donors. The data were produced by immunoSEQ multiplex PCR, yet TCRdb's version contains in-frame clones alone and is incomplete. The profile shows roughly 150,000 clones, 70% to 85% of them singletons. Sequenced sample: PBMCs. The source of these receptors is a man between 50 and 59 years old in good health and CMV-seropositive. Both conserved end residues are part of each CDR3. The D gene is left open where the match is weak. Rows give clone size only sometimes, using once, few, many, or a class for an expanded clone.

j_gene: TRBJ2-1; v_gene: TRBV19; d_gene: TRBD2; abundance: NA; CDR3nt: TGTGCCAGTAGTATTCAACTAGCGGGAGACAATGAGCAGTTCTTC; CDR3aa: CASSIQLAGDNEQFF
j_gene: TRBJ1-2; v_gene: TRBV2; d_gene: TRBD1; abundance: NA; CDR3nt: TGTGCCCGCGGACAGGGAATCTTTGGCTACACCTTC; CDR3aa: CARGQGIFGYTF
j_gene: TRBJ2-5; v_gene: TRBV5-5; d_gene: TRBD2; abundance: NA; CDR3nt: TGTGCCAGCAGCTTGGAGGCTAGCGGGGGCGGGGAGACCCAGTACTTC; CDR3aa: CASSLEASGGGETQYF
j_gene: TRBJ2-2; v_gene: TRBV27; d_gene: NA; abundance: NA; CDR3nt: TGTGCCAGCAGTTCTCGTAAGGGGGCGAACACCGGGGAGCTGTTTTTT; CDR3aa: CASSSRKGANTGELFF
j_gene: TRBJ2-5; v_gene: TRBV2; d_gene: TRBD2; abundance: NA; CDR3nt: TGTGCCAGCACCGGGCTAGCGGGGGGGGAGACCCAGTACTTC; CDR3aa: CASTGLAGGETQYF
j_gene: TRBJ1-1; v_gene: TRBV2; d_gene: NA; abundance: NA; CDR3nt: TGTGCCAGCGGAGGAAACAGCGACACTGAAGCTTTCTTT; CDR3aa: CASGGNSDTEAFF
j_gene: TRBJ2-3; v_gene: TRBV7-9; d_gene: TRBD2; abundance: NA; CDR3nt: TGTGCCAGCATCCTTAGCGGGGGGGGCACAGATACGCAGTATTTT; CDR3aa: CASILSGGGTDTQYF
j_gene: TRBJ1-5; v_gene: TRBV15; d_gene: NA; abundance: once; CDR3nt: TGTGCCACCAGCAGACAGGGATCCGGGCCCCAGCATTTT; CDR3aa: CATSRQGSGPQHF
j_gene: TRBJ2-5; v_gene: TRBV28; d_gene: NA; abundance: few; CDR3nt: TGTGCCAGCAGTTTGAAACCAGTTGAGACCCAGTACTTC; CDR3aa: CASSLKPVETQYF
j_gene: TRBJ2-7; v_gene: TRBV29-1; d_gene: NA; abundance: NA; CDR3nt: TGCAGCGTTGTAGGGGTAGGCTCCTACGAGCAGTACTTC; CDR3aa: CSVVGVGSYEQYF
j_gene: TRBJ2-7; v_gene: TRBV6-5; d_gene: NA; abundance: NA; CDR3nt: TGTGCCAGCAGCTCCGTTTACGAGCAGTACTTC; CDR3aa: CASSSVYEQYF
j_gene: TRBJ1-1; v_gene: TRBV5-6; d_gene: TRBD1; abundance: NA; CDR3nt: TGTGCCAGCAGCGAGGGACAGCGGAACACTGAAGCTTTCTTT; CDR3aa: CASSEGQRNTEAFF
j_gene: TRBJ2-3; v_gene: TRBV7-2; d_gene: NA; abundance: NA; CDR3nt: TGTGCCAGCAGCTTAGCGCAAGACTATCGATATACGCAGTATTTT; CDR3aa: CASSLAQDYRYTQYF
j_gene: TRBJ2-1; v_gene: TRBV5-1; d_gene: TRBD2; abundance: NA; CDR3nt: TGCGCCAGCAGCATCGGACTAGCCAATGAGCAGTTCTTC; CDR3aa: CASSIGLANEQFF
j_gene: TRBJ1-5; v_gene: TRBV5-4; d_gene: NA; abundance: NA; CDR3nt: TGTGCCAGCAGCTTGGGCGGAGGGGCGCTGGGCAATCAGCCCCAGCATTTT; CDR3aa: CASSLGGGALGNQPQHF